The sequence of this T cell receptor (beta chain) was determined in a study of CD8+CD57+ T cells in acquired aplastic anemia. In the study overall: The sorted CD4+ and CD8+ cells yielded an average around 3.4 ug of DNA. CD4+ cells from healthy donors averaged approximately 11 million reads. Whole-study findings and limits: With respect to CD8+ Simpson's diversity, patients and controls did not differ significantly. Found in both controls and patients were around 29 CD8+ CDR3 sequences.

On this clonotype: Its specificity is unknown.

The V gene's germline CDR1 is SGDLS and CDR2 YYNGEE. The CDR3 covers 16 residues. The V gene end was trimmed by 4 bases and the J gene end by 6 bases; junction bases not matched to a gene: 13. Genomic DNA served as template for TCR beta VDJ and CDR3 profiling. TCRdb re-called the reads with MiXCR, one entry per CDR3 protein. Altogether around 170,000 distinct CDR3 sequences are present, about three fifths being singletons, with the ten largest covering roughly 44%. The chain employs TRBV9 and TRBJ2-3, with 8 bases identical to TRBD2. The specimen was sorted CD4+, CD8+, or CD8+CD57+ T cells (not recorded which) from PBMCs. The source of this sequence is a human donor in good health. The CDR3: CASSLSTGLGTDTQYF. Here the CDR3 DNA reads TGTGCCAGCAGCCTAAGCACGGGACTAGGGACGGATACGCAGTATTTT.